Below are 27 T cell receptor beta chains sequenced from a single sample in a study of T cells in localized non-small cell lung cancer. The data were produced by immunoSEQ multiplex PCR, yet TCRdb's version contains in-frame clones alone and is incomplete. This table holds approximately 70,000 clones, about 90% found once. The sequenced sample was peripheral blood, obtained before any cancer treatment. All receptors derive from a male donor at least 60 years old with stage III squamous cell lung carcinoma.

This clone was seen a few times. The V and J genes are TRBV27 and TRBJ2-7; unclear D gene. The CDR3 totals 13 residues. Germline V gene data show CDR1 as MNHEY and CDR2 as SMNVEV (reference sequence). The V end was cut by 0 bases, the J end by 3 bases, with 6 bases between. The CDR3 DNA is TGTGCCAGCAGTTTATCTCAGGTCTACGAGCAGTACTTC. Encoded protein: CASSLSQVYEQYF.

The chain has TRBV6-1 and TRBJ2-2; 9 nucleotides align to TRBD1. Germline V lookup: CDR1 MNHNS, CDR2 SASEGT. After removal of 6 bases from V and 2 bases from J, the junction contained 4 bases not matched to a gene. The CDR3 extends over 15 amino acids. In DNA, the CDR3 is TGTGCCAGCAGCCGGGACAGGGCTAACACCGGGGAGCTGTTTTTT. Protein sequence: CASSRDRANTGELFF.

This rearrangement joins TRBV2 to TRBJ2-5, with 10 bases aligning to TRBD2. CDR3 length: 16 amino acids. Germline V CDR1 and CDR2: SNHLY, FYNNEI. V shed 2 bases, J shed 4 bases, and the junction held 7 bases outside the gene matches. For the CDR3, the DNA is TGTGCCAGCAGTGAAACTAGCGGGGACCCCTTAGAGACCCAGTACTTC. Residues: CASSETSGDPLETQYF.

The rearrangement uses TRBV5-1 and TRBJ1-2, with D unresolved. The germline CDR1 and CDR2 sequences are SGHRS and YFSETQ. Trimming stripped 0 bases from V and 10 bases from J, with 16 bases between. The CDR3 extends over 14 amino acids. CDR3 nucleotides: TGCGCCAGCAGCTTGGATCCGGACTATGTCATCTACACCTTC. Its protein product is CASSLDPDYVIYTF.

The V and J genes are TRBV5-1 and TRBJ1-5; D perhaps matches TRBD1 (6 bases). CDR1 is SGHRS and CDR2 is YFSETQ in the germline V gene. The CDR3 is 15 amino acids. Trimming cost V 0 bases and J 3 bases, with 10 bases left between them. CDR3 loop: CASSLAAGDNQPQHF. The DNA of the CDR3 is TGCGCCAGCAGCTTGGCTGCAGGGGACAATCAGCCCCAGCATTTT.

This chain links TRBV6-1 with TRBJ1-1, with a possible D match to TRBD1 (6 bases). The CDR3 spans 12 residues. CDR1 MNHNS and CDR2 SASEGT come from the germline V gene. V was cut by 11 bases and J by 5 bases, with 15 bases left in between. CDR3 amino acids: CALGGGGTEAFF. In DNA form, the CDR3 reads TGTGCCTTGGGGGGGGGCGGAACTGAAGCTTTCTTT.

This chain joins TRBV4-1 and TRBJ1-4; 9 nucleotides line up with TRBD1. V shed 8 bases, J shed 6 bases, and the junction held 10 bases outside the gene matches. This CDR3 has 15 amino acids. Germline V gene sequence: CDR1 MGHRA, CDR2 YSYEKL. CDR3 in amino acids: CASASGDRVDEKLFF. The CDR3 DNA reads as TGCGCCAGCGCATCGGGGGACAGGGTGGATGAAAAACTGTTTTTT.

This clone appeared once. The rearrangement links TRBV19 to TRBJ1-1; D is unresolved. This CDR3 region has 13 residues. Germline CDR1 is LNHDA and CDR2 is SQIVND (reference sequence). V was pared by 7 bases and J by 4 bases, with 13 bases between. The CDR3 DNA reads TGTGCCAGTAATGTCCTCCGAGGCACTGAAGCTTTCTTT. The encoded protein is CASNVLRGTEAFF.

CDR3 residues: CASSRSDRGTEAFF. The CDR3 bases are TGTGCCAGCAGCCGTTCGGACAGGGGAACTGAAGCTTTCTTT. V gene TRBV7-9 combines with J gene TRBJ1-1; 9 bases fit TRBD1. This CDR3 is built from 14 residues. The V segment lost 5 bases and the J segment 5 bases; nucleotides outside the gene matches: 6. Germline V gene sequence: CDR1 SEHNR, CDR2 FQNEAQ (reference sequence).

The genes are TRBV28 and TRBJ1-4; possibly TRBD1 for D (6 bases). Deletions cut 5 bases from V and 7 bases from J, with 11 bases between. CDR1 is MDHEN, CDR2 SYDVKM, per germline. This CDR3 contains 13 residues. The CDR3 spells CASSQGGTEKLFF. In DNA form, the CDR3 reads TGTGCCAGCAGTCAAGGGGGTACTGAAAAACTGTTTTTT.

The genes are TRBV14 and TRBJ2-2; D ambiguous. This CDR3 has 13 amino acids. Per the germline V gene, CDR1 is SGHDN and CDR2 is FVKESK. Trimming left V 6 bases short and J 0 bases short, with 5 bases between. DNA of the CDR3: TGTGCCAGCAGACTCGCGAACACCGGGGAGCTGTTTTTT. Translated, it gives CASRLANTGELFF.

The CDR3 reads CASSLNRGEKLFF. Here the CDR3 DNA reads TGTGCCAGCAGCTTGAACAGGGGTGAAAAACTGTTTTTT. The V and J genes are TRBV7-9 and TRBJ1-4; 7 bases line up with TRBD1. CDR1 SEHNR and CDR2 FQNEAQ come from the germline V gene (reference sequence). V lost 3 bases and J lost 7; bases outside the gene matches: 2. This CDR3 has 13 amino acids.

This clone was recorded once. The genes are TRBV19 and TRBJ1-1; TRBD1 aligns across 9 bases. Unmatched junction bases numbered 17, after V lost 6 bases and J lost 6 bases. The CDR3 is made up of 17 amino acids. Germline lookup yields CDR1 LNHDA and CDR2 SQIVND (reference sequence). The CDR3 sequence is CASSAGQGRQSGAEAFF. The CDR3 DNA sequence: TGTGCCAGTAGCGCCGGACAGGGGAGACAATCAGGGGCTGAAGCTTTCTTT.

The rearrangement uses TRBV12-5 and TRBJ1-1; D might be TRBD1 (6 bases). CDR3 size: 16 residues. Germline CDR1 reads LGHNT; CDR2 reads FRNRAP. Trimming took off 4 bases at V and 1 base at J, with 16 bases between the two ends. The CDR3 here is CASGSTRSTGNTEAFF. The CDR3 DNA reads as TGTGCTAGTGGTTCAACCCGCTCGACAGGGAACACTGAAGCTTTCTTT.

In DNA form, the CDR3 reads TGTGCCAGCAGCTTGGAGGGACAGGGTTTCACTGAAGCTTTCTTT. Its protein is CASSLEGQGFTEAFF. The chain uses TRBV5-6 and TRBJ1-1; TRBD1 aligns across 9 bases. Germline loops: CDR1 SGHDT, CDR2 YYEEEE. The CDR3 sequence is 15 residues long. V shed 0 bases, J shed 4 bases, and the junction held 4 bases outside the gene matches.

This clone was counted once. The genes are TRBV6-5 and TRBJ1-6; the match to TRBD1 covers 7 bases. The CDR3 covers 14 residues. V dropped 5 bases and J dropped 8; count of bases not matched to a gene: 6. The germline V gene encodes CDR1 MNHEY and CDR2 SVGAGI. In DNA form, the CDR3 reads TGTGCCAGCAGTCCAAGACAGGGTTATTCACCCCTCCACTTT. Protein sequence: CASSPRQGYSPLHF.

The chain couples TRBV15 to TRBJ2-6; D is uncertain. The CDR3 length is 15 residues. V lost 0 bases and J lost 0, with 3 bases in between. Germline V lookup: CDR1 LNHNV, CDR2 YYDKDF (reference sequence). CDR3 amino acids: CATSRDNSGANVLTF. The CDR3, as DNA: TGTGCCACCAGCAGAGACAACTCTGGGGCCAACGTCCTGACTTTC.

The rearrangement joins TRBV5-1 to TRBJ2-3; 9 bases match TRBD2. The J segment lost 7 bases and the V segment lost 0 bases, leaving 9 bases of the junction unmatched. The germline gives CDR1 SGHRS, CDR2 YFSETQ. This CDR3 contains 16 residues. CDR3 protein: CASSLAERGAGNTQYF. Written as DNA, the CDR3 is TGCGCCAGCAGCTTGGCGGAGCGGGGGGCCGGGAATACGCAGTATTTT.

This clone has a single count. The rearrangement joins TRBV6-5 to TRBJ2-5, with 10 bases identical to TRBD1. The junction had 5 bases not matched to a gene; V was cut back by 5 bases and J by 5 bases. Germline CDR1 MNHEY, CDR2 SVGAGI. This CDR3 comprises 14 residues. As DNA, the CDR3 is TGTGCCAGCAGTGACAGGGGGCTCGGGGAGACCCAGTACTTC. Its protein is CASSDRGLGETQYF.

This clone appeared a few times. CDR3 sequence reads: CASSQDGARRETQYF. CDR3 nucleotides: TGTGCCAGCAGCCAAGATGGGGCCCGGCGAGAGACCCAGTACTTC. This rearrangement joins TRBV14 to TRBJ2-5; D may be TRBD1 (5 bases). The germline V and J ends were trimmed by 0 bases and 4 bases, with 12 bases remaining between them. There are 15 residues in the CDR3. The germline V gene has CDR1 SGHDN and CDR2 FVKESK.

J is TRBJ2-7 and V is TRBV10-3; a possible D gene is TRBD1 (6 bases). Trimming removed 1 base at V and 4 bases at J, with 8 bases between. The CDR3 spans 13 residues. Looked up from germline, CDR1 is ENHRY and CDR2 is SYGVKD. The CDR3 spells CAISEYRAYEQYF. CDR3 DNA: TGTGCCATCAGTGAGTACAGGGCATACGAGCAGTACTTC.

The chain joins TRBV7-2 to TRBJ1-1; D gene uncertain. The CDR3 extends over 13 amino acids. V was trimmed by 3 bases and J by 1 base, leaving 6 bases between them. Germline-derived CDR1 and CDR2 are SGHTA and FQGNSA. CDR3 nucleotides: TGTGCCAGCAGCTTCGGGAGGAACACTGAAGCTTTCTTT. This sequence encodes CASSFGRNTEAFF.

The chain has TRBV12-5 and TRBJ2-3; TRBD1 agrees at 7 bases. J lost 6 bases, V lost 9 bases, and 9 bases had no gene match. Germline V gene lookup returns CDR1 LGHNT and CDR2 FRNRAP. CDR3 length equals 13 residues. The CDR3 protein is CASGRDSEDTQYF. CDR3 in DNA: TGTGCTAGCGGCCGGGACAGTGAGGATACGCAGTATTTT.

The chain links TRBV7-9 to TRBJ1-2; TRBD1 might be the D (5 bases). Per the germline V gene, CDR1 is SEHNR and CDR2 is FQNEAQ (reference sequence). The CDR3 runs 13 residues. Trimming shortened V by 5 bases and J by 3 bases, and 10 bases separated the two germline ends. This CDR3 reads CASSPGTDYGYTF. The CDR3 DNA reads TGTGCCAGCAGCCCTGGGACGGACTATGGCTACACCTTC.

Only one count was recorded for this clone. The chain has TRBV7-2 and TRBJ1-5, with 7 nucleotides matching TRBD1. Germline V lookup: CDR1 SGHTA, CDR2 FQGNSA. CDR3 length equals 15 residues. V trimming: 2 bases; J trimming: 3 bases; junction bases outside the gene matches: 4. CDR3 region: CASSLRQGTNQPQHF. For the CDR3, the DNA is TGTGCCAGCAGCTTAAGACAGGGTACCAATCAGCCCCAGCATTTT. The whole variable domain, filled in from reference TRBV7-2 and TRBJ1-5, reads GAGVSQSPSNKVTEKGKDVELRCDPISGHTALYWYRQSLGQGLEFLIYFQGNSAPDKSGLPSDRFSAERTGGSVSTLTIQRTQQEDSAVYLCASSLRQGTNQPQHFGDGTRLSIL.

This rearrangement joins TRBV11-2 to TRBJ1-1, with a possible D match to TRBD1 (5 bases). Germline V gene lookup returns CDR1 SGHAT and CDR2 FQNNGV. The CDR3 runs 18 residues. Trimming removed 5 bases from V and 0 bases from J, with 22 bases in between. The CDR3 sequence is CASSTQTGRRFMNTEAFF. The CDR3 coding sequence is TGTGCCAGCAGCACTCAGACGGGACGCCGTTTTATGAACACTGAAGCTTTCTTT.

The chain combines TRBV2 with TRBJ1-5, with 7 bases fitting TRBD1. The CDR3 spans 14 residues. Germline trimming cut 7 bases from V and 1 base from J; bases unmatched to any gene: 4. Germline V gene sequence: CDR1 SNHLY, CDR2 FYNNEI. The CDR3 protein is CASTPTGSNQPQHF. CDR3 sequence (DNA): TGTGCCAGCACCCCGACAGGGAGCAATCAGCCCCAGCATTTT.